The entry below describes one TCR beta chain. What it recognizes is unknown. Germline loops: CDR1 MDHEN, CDR2 SYDVKM. The CDR3 is made up of 16 amino acids. Trimming at V came to 7 bases and at J to 7 bases, leaving 10 bases not matched to a gene. The data derive from a study of T-cell reconstitution after alpha-beta-depleted transplantation in children. Whole-study results and caveats: A year post-transplant, T-cell counts and diversity derived mostly from newly produced T cells. There were some patients whose high TCRbeta diversity at day 60 came from surviving recipient T cells and thymic progenitors. Several hundred rapidly expanded clones from non-depleted graft cells reportedly supplied alpha-beta T cells about two months post-transplant.

Unique molecular identifiers were incorporated into the prepared TCRbeta library. TCRdb used MiXCR to reprocess the PCR reads, holding one entry per CDR3 protein. Among about 540,000 distinct CDR3 sequences listed, over 25% were seen once. This TCR derives from a boy under three years old with Wiskott-Aldrich syndrome, due to receive a stem cell transplant. The rearrangement uses TRBV28 and TRBJ2-1; TRBD2 agrees at 13 bases. The material was PBMCs, obtained before TCRalphabeta/CD19-depleted stem cell transplant. The CDR3 DNA is TGTGCCAGCACTCGAAAACTAGCGGGAGGGAAAAATGAGCAGTTCTTC. Amino acid sequence: CASTRKLAGGKNEQFF.